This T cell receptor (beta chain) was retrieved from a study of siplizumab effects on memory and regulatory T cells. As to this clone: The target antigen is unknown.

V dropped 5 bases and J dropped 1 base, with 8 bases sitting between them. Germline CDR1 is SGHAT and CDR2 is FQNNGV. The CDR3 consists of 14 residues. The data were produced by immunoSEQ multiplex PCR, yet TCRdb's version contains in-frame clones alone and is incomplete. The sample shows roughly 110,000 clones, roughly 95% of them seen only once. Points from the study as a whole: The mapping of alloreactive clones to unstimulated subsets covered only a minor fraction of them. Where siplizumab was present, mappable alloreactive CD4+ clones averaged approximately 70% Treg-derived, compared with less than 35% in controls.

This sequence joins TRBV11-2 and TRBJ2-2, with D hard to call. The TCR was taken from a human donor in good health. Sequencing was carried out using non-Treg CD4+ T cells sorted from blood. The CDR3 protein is CASSGRLNTGELFF. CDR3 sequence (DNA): TGTGCCAGCAGCGGCCGATTGAACACCGGGGAGCTGTTTTTT.